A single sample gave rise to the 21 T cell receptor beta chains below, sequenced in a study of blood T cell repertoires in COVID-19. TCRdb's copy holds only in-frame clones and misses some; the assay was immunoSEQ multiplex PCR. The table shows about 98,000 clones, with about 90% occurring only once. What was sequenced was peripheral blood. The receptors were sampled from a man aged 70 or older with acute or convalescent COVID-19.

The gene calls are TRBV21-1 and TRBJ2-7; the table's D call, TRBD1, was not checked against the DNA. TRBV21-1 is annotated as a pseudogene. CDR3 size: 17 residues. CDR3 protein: CASSNSPGTGRPYEQYV. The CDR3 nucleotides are TGTGCCAGCAGCAACAGTCCCGGGACAGGGAGACCCTACGAGCAGTACGTC.

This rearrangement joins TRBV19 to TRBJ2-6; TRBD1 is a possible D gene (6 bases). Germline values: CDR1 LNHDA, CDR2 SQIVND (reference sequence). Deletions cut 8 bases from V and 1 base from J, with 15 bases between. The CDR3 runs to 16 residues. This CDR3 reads CASHDRSGSGANVLTF. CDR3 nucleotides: TGTGCCAGTCACGACAGGTCCGGTTCTGGGGCCAACGTCCTGACTTTC.

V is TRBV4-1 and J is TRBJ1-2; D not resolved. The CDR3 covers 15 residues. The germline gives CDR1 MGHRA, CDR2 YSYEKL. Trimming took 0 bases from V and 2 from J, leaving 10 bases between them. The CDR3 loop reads CASSQEAGRNYGYTF. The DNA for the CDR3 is TGCGCCAGCAGCCAAGAAGCAGGCCGAAACTATGGCTACACCTTC.

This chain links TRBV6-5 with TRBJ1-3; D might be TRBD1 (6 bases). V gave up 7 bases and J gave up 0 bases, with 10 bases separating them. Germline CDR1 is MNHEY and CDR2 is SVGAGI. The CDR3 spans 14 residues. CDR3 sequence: CASTKGGSGNTIYF. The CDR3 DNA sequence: TGTGCCAGCACCAAAGGGGGCTCTGGAAACACCATATATTTT.

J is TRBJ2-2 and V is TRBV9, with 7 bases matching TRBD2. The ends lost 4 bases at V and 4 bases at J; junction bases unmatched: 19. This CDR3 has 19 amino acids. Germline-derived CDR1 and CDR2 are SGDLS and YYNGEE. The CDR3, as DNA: TGTGCCAGCAGCCCCATGCGTCGGATTGCGGGGGTGATCACCGGGGAGCTGTTTTTT. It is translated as CASSPMRRIAGVITGELFF.

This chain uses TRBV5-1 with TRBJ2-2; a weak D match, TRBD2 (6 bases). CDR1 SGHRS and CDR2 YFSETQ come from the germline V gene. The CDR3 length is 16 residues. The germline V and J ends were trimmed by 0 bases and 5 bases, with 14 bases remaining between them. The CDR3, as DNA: TGCGCCAGCAGCTTGGAGTCTGGGCGGGGTACCGGGGAGCTGTTTTTT. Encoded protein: CASSLESGRGTGELFF.

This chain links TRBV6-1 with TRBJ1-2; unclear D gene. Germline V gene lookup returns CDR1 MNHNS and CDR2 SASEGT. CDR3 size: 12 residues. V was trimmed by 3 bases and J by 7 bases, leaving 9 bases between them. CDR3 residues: CASSERVIGYTF. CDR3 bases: TGTGCCAGCAGTGAGAGGGTGATTGGCTACACCTTC.

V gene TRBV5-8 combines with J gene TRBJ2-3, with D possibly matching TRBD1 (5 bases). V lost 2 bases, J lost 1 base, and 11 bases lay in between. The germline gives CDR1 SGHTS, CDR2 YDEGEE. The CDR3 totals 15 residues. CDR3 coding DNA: TGTGCCAGCAGCTTTCTAGGGGAAGGCACAGATACGCAGTATTTT. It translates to CASSFLGEGTDTQYF.

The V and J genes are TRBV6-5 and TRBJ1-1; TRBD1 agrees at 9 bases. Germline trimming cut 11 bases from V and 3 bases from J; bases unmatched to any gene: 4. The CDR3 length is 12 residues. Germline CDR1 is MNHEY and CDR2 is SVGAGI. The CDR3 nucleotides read TGTGCCGGGGACAGGGCGGACACTGAAGCTTTCTTT. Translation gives CAGDRADTEAFF.

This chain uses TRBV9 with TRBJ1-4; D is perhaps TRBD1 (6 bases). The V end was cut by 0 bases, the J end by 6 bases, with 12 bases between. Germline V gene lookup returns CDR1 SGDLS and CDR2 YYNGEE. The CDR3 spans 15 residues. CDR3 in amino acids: CASSVGDRRDEKLFF. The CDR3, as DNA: TGTGCCAGCAGCGTAGGTGACAGGCGGGATGAAAAACTGTTTTTT.

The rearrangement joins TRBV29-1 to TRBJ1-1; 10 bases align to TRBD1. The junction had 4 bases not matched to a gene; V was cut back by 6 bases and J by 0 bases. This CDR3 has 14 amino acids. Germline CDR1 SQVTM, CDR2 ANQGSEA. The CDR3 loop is CSVRDRGMNTEAFF. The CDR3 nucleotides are TGCAGCGTCCGGGACAGGGGCATGAACACTGAAGCTTTCTTT.

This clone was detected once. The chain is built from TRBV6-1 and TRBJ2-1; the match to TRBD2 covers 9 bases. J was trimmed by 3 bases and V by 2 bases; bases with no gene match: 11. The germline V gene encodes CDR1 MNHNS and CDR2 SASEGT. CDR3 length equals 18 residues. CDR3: CASSELGGSGGSYNEQFF. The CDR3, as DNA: TGTGCCAGCAGTGAACTGGGGGGTAGCGGGGGTAGCTACAATGAGCAGTTCTTC.

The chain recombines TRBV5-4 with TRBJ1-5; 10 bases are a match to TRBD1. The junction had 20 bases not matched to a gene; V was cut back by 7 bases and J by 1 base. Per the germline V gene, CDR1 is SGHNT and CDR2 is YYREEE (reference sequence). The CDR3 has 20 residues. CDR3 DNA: TGTGCCAGCCTCGGGGGGCCTGCGGGGACAGGGGACGGGAGCAATCAGCCCCAGCATTTT. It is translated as CASLGGPAGTGDGSNQPQHF.

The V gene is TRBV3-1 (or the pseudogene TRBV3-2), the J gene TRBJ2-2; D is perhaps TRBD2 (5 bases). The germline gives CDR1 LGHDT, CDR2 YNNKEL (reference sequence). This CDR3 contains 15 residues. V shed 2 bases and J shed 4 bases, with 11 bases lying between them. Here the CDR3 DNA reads TGTGCCAGCAGCCAACTTCTAGCTAGCACCGGGGAGCTGTTTTTT. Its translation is CASSQLLASTGELFF.

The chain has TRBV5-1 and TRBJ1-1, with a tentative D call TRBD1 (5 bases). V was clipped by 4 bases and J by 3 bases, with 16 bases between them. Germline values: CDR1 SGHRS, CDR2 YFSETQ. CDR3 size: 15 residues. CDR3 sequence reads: CASSPRVGQDTEAFF. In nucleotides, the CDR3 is TGCGCCAGCAGCCCCCGGGTGGGGCAGGACACTGAAGCTTTCTTT.

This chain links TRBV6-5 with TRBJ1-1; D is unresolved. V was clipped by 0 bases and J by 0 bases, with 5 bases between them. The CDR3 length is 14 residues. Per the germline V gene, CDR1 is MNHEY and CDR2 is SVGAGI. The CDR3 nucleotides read TGTGCCAGCAGTTACTCGACTATGAACACTGAAGCTTTCTTT. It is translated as CASSYSTMNTEAFF.

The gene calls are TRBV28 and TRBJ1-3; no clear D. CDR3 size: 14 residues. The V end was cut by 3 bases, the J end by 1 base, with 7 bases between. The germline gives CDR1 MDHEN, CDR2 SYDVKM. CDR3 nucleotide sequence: TGTGCCAGCAGTTTCCCGGGTTCTGGAAACACCATATATTTT. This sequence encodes CASSFPGSGNTIYF.

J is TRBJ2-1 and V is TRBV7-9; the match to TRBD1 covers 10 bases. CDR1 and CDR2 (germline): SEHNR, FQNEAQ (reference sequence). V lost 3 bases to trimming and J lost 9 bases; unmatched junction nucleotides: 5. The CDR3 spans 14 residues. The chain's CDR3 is CASSLDRGSGEQFF. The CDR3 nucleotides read TGTGCCAGCAGCTTGGACAGGGGGTCCGGTGAGCAGTTCTTC.

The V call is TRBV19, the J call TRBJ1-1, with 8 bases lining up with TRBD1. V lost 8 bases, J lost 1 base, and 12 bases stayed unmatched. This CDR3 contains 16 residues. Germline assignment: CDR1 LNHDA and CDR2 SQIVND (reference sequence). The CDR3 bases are TGTGCCAGTGAAAACAGGGGGATGAGGGCGAACACTGAAGCTTTCTTT. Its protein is CASENRGMRANTEAFF. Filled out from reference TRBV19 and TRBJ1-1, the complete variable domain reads DGGITQSPKYLFRKEGQNVTLSCEQNLNHDAMYWYRQDPGQGLRLIYYSQIVNDFQKGDIAEGYSVSREKKESFPLTVTSAQKNPTAFYLCASENRGMRANTEAFFGQGTRLTVV.

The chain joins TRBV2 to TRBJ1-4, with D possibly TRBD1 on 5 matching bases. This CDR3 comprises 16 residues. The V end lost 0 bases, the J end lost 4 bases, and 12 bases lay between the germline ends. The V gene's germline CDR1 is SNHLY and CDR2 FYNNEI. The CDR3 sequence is CASSEARGTNNEKLFF. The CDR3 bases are TGTGCCAGCAGTGAAGCCCGCGGGACCAATAATGAAAAACTGTTTTTT. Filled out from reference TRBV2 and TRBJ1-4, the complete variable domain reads EPEVTQTPSHQVTQMGQEVILRCVPISNHLYFYWYRQILGQKVEFLVSFYNNEISEKSEIFDDQFSVERPDGSNFTLKIRSTKLEDSAMYFCASSEARGTNNEKLFFGSGTQLSVL.

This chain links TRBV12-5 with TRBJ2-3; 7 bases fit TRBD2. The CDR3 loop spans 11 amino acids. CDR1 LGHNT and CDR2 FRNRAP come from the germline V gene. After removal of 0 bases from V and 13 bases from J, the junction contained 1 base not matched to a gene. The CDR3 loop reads CASGLVLAEYF. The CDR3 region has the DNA TGTGCTAGTGGTTTGGTCCTAGCGGAGTATTTT.